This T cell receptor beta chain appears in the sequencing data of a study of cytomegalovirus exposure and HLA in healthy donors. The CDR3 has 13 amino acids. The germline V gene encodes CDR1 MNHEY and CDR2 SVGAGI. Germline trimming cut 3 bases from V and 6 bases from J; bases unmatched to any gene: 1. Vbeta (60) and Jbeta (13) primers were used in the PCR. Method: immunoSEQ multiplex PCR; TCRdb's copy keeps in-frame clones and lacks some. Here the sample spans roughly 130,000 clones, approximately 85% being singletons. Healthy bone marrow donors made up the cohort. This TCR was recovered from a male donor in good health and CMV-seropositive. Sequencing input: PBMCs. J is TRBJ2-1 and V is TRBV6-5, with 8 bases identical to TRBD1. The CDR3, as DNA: TGTGCCAGCAGTTATGGACAGGGCAATGAGCAGTTCTTC. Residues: CASSYGQGNEQFF.